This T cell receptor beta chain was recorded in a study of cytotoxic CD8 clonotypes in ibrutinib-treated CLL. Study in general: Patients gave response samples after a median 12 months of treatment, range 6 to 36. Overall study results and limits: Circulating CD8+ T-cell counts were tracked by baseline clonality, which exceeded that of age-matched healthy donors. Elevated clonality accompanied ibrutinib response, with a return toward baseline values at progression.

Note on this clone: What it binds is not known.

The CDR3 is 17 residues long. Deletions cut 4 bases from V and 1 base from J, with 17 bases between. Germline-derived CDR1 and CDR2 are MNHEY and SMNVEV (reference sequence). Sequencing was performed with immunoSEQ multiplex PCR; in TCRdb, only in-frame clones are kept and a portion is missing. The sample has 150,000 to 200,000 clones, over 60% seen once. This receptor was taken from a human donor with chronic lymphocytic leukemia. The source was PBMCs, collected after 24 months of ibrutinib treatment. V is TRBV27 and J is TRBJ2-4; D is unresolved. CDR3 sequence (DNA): TGTGCCAGCAGTTCCACGATTTGGACGAGTGCCAAAAACATTCAGTACTTC. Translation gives CASSSTIWTSAKNIQYF.